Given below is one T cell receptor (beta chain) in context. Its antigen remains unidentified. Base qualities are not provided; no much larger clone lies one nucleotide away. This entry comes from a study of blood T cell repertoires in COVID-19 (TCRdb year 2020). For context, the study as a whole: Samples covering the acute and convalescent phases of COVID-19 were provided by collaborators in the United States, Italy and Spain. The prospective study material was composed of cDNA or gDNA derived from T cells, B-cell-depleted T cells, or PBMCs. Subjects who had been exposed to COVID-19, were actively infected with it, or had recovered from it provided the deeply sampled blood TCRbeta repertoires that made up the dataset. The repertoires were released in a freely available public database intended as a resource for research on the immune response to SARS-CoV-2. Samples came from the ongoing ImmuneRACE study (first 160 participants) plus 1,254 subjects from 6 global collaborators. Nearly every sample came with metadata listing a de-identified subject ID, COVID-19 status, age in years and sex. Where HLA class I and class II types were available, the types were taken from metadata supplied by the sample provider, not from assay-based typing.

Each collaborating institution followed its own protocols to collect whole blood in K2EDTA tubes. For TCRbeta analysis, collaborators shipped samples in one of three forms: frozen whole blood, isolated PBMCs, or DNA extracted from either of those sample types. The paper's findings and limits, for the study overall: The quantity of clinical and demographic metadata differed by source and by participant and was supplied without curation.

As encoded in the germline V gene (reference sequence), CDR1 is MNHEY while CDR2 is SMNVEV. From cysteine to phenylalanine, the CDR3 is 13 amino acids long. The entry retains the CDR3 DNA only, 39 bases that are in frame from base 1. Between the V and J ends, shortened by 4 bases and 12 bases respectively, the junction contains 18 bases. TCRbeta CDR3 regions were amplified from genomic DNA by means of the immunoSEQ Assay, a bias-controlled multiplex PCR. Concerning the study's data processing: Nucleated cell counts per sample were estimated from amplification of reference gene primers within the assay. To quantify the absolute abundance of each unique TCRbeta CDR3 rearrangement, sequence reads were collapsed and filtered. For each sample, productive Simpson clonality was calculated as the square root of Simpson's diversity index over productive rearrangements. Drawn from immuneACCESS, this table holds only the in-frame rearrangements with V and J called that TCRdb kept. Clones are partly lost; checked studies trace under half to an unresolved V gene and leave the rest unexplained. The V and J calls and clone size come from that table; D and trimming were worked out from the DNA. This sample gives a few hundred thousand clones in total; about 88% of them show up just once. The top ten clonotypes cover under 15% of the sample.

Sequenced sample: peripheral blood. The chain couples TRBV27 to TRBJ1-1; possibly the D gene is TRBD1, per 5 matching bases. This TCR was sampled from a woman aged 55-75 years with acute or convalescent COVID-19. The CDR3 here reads CASSWSSGGGTFF. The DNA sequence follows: TGTGCCAGCAGTTGGAGTAGCGGGGGGGGGACTTTCTTT.